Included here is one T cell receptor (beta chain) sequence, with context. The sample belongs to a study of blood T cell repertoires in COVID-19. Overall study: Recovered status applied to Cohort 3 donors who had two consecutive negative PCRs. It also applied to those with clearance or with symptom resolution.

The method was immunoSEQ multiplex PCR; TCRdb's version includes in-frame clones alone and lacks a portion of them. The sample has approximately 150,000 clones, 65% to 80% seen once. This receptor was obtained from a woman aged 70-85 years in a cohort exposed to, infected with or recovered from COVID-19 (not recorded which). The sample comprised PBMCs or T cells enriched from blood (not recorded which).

CDR3 region: CASSFDSSYNEQFF. The CDR3 DNA reads TGTGCCAGCAGTTTTGATAGCTCCTACAATGAGCAGTTCTTC. V is TRBV28 and J is TRBJ2-1; D not certain. Germline CDR1 is MDHEN and CDR2 is SYDVKM. Trimming cost V 3 bases and J 0 bases, with 6 bases left between them. The CDR3 is 14 amino acids. The variable domain in full, completed from reference TRBV28 and TRBJ2-1, reads DVKVTQSSRYLVKRTGEKVFLECVQDMDHENMFWYRQDPGLGLRLIYFSYDVKMKEKGDIPEGYSVSREKKERFSLILESASTNQTSMYLCASSFDSSYNEQFFGPGTRLTVL.